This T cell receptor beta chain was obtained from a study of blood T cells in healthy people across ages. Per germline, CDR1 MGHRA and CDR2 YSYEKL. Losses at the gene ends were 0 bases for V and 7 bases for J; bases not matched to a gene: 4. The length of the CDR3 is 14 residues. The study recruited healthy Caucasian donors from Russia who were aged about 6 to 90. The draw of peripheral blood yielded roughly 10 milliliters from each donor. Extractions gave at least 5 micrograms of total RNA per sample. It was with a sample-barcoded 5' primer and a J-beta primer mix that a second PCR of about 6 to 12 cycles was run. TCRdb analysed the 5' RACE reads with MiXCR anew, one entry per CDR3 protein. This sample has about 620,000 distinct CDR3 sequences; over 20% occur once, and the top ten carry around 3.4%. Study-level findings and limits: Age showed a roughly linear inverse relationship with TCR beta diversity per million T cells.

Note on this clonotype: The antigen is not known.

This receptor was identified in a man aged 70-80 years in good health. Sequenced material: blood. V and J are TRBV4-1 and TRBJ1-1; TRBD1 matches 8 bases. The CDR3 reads CASSQERQGYEAFF. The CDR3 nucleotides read TGCGCCAGCAGCCAAGAACGACAGGGGTATGAAGCTTTCTTT.